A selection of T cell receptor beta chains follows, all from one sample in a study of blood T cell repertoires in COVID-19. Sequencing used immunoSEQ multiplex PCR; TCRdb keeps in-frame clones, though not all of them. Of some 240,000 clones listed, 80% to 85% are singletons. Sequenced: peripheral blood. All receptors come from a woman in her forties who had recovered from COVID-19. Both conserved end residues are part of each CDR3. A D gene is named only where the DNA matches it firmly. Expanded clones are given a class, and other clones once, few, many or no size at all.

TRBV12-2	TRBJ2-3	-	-	CASRLAQAGGNTDTQYF	TGTGCAAGTCGCTTAGCGCAGGCGGGGGGTAACACAGATACGCAGTATTTT
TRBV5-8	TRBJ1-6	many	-	CASSFWQGRSSYNSPLHF	TGTGCCAGCAGCTTTTGGCAGGGCAGGAGCTCCTATAATTCACCCCTCCACTTT
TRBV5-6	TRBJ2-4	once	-	CASSLVGTLAKNIQYF	TGTGCCAGCAGCTTGGTAGGGACACTAGCCAAAAACATTCAGTACTTC
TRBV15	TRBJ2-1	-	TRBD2	CATSRLLAGSNEQFF	TGTGCCACCAGCAGACTTTTAGCGGGAAGTAATGAGCAGTTCTTC
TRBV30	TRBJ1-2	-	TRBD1	CAWSRDRNVYGYTF	TGTGCCTGGAGTAGGGACAGAAACGTCTATGGCTACACCTTC
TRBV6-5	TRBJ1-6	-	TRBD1	CASGPGQGIGSLHF	TGTGCCAGCGGGCCGGGACAGGGGATTGGGTCCCTCCACTTT
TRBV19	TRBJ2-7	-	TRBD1	CASSTTRDRVYF	TGTGCCAGTAGCACCACCCGAGACAGGGTCTACTTC
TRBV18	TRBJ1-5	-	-	CASSPETGYQPQHF	TGTGCCAGCTCACCAGAGACAGGTTATCAGCCCCAGCATTTT
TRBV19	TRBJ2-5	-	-	CASSIARGQETQYF	TGTGCCAGTAGTATAGCCAGGGGACAAGAGACCCAGTACTTC
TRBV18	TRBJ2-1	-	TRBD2	CASSPPGTSYSSYNEQFF	TGTGCCAGCTCACCACCGGGGACTAGCTACAGCTCCTACAATGAGCAGTTCTTC
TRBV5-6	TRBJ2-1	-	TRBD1	CASSSLGTGLNEQFF	TGTGCCAGCAGCTCCCTCGGGACAGGGTTAAATGAGCAGTTCTTC
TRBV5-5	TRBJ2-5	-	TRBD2	CASSLATSGGGSQETQYF	TGTGCCAGCAGCTTGGCTACTAGCGGGGGGGGAAGCCAAGAGACCCAGTACTTC
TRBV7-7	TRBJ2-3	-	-	CASSLGLRGITDTQYF	TGTGCCAGCAGCTTAGGATTACGGGGAATCACAGATACGCAGTATTTT
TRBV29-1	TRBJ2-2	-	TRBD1	CSVEGGQGAVPGELFF	TGCAGCGTTGAAGGAGGACAGGGGGCGGTCCCCGGGGAGCTGTTTTTT
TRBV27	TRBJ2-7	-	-	CASSPGHRYEQYF	TGTGCCAGCAGCCCAGGACATCGGTACGAGCAGTACTTC
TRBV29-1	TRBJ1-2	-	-	CSVRLAGVRGNYGYTF	TGCAGCGTTCGGCTGGCAGGGGTTAGGGGGAACTATGGCTACACCTTC
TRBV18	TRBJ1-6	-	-	CASSFQSGENSPLHF	TGTGCCAGCTCATTTCAATCAGGGGAAAATTCACCCCTCCACTTT
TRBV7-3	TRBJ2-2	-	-	CASSLQGPNTGELFF	TGTGCCAGCAGCTTACAGGGCCCAAACACCGGGGAGCTGTTTTTT
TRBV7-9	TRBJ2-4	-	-	CASSLGGLSAQYF	TGTGCCAGCAGCTTAGGTGGACTGTCGGCTCAGTACTTC
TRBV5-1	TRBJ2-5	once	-	CASSSVGGETQYF	TGCGCCAGCAGCTCGGTGGGGGGAGAGACCCAGTACTTC
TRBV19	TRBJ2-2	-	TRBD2	CASKPLAGANTGELFF	TGTGCCAGTAAACCCTTAGCGGGGGCGAACACCGGGGAGCTGTTTTTT
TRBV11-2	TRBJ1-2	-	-	CASSLAGRSGVGYTF	TGTGCCAGCAGCTTAGCTGGACGGTCGGGGGTTGGCTACACCTTC
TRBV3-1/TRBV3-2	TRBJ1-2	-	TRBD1	CASTTGGVYTF	TGTGCCAGCACCACAGGGGGCGTCTACACCTTC
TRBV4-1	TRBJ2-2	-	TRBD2	CASSHPGLVAAGELFF	TGCGCCAGCAGCCACCCGGGACTAGTCGCCGCCGGGGAGCTGTTTTTT
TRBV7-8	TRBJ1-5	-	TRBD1	CASSLGDRDQPQHF	TGTGCCAGCAGCTTAGGGGACAGGGATCAGCCCCAGCATTTT
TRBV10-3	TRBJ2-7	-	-	CAISESAGLSYEQYF	TGTGCCATCAGTGAGTCGGCAGGGCTCTCCTACGAGCAGTACTTC
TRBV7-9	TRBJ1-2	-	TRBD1	CASSLLDGTGPGYTF	TGTGCCAGCAGCTTACTTGACGGGACAGGGCCCGGCTACACCTTC
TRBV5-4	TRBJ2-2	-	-	CASSTAEVGELFF	TGTGCCAGCAGCACAGCGGAGGTCGGGGAGCTGTTTTTT
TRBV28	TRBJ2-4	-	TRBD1	CASSPGIRGQHKNIQYF	TGTGCCAGCAGCCCAGGAATCCGGGGACAGCACAAAAACATTCAGTACTTC
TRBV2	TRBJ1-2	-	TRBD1	CASSAGQGLLWYGYTF	TGTGCCAGCAGTGCAGGACAGGGGCTCCTTTGGTATGGCTACACCTTC
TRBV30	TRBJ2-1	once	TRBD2	CAWSVRGGRNEQFF	TGTGCCTGGAGTGTGCGGGGGGGCCGGAATGAGCAGTTCTTC
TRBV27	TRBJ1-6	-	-	CASSLFGGLGNSPLHF	TGTGCCAGCAGTTTATTCGGGGGGCTAGGTAATTCACCCCTCCACTTT